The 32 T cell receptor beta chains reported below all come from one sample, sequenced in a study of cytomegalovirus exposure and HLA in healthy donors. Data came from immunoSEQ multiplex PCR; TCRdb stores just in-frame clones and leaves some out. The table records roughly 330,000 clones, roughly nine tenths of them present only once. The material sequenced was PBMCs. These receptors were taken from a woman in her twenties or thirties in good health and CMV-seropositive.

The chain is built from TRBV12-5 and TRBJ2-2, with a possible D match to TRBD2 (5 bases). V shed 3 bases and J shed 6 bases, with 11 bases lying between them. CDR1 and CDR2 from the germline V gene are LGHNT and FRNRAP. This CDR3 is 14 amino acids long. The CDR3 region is CASGLGGYPGELFF. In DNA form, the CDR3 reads TGTGCTAGTGGTTTAGGAGGTTATCCCGGGGAGCTGTTTTTT. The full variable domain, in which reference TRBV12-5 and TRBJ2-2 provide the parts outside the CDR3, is DARVTQTPRHKVTEMGQEVTMRCQPILGHNTVFWYRQTMMQGLELLAYFRNRAPLDDSGMPKDRFSAEMPDATLATLKIQPSEPRDSAVYFCASGLGGYPGELFFGEGSRLTVL.

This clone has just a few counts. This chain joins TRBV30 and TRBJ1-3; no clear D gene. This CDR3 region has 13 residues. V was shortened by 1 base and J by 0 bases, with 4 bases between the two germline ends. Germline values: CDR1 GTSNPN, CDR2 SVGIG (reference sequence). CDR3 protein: CAWSGSSGNTIYF. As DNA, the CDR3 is TGTGCCTGGAGTGGCTCCTCTGGAAACACCATATATTTT. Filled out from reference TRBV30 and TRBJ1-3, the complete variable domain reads SQTIHQWPATLVQPVGSPLSLECTVEGTSNPNLYWYRQAAGRGLQLLFYSVGIGQISSEVPQNLSASRPQDRQFILSSKKLLLSDSGFYLCAWSGSSGNTIYFGEGSWLTVV.

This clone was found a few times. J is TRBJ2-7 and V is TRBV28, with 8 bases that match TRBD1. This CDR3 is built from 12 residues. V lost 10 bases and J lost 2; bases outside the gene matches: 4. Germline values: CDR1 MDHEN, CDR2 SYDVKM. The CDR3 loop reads CATVQGAYEQYF. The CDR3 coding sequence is TGTGCCACTGTACAGGGGGCCTACGAGCAGTACTTC. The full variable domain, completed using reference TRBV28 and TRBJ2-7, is DVKVTQSSRYLVKRTGEKVFLECVQDMDHENMFWYRQDPGLGLRLIYFSYDVKMKEKGDIPEGYSVSREKKERFSLILESASTNQTSMYLCATVQGAYEQYFGPGTRLTVT.

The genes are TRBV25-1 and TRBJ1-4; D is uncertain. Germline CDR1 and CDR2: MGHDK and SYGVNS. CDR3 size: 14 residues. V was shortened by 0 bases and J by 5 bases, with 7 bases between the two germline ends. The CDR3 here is CASSEYAGNEKLFF. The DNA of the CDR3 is TGTGCCAGCAGTGAATATGCTGGAAATGAAAAACTGTTTTTT.

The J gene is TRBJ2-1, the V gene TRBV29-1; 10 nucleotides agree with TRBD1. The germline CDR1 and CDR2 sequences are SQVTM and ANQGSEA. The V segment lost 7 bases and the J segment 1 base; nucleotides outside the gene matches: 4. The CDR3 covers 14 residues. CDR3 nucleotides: TGCAGCGCTCAGGACAGGGGGTCCTACAATGAGCAGTTCTTC. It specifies CSAQDRGSYNEQFF.

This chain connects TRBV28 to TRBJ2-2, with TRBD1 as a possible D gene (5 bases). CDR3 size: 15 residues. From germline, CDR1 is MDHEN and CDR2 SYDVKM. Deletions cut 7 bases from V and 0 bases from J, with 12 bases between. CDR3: CASTVDSANTGELFF. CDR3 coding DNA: TGTGCCAGCACCGTCGACAGCGCGAACACCGGGGAGCTGTTTTTT.

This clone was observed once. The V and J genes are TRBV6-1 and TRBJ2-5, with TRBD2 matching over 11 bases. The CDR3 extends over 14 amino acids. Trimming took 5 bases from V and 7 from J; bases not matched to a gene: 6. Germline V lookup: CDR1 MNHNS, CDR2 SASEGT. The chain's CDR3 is CASSSTSGSLTQYF. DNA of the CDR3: TGTGCCAGCAGTAGTACTAGCGGGAGTCTGACCCAGTACTTC.

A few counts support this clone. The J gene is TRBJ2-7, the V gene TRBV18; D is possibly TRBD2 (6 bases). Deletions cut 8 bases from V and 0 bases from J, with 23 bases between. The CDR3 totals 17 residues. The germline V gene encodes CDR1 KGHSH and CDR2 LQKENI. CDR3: CASASGTPAEGSYEQYF. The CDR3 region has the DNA TGTGCCAGCGCTTCCGGGACTCCTGCGGAGGGCTCCTACGAGCAGTACTTC.

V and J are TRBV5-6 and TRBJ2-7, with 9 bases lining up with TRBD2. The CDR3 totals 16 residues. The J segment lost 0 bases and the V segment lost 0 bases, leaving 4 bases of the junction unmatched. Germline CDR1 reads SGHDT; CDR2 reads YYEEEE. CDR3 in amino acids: CASSLGSGGYSYEQYF. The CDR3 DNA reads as TGTGCCAGCAGCTTGGGCAGCGGGGGGTACTCCTACGAGCAGTACTTC. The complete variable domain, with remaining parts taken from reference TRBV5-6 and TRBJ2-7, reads DAGVTQSPTHLIKTRGQQVTLRCSPKSGHDTVSWYQQALGQGPQFIFQYYEEEERQRGNFPDRFSGHQFPNYSSELNVNALLLGDSALYLCASSLGSGGYSYEQYFGPGTRLTVT.

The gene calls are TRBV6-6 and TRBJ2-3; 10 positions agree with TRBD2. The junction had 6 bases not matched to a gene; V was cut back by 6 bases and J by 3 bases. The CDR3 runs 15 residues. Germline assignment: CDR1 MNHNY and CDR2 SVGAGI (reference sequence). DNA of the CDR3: TGTGCCAGCAGACCCAGCGGGGGGGTTACAGATACGCAGTATTTT. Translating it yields CASRPSGGVTDTQYF.

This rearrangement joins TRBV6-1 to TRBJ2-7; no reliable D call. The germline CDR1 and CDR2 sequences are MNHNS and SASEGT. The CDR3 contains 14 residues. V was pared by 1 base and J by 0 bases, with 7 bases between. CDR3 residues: CASSEGWGSYEQYF. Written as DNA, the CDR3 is TGTGCCAGCAGTGAAGGGTGGGGCTCCTACGAGCAGTACTTC.

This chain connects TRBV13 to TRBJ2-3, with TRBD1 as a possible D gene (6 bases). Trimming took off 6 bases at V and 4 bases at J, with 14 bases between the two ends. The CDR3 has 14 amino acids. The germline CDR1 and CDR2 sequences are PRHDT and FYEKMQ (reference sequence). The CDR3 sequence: CASSFTGSADTQYF. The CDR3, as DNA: TGTGCCAGCAGTTTTACAGGGTCCGCAGATACGCAGTATTTT.

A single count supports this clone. The CDR3 spells CASSWGTDTEAFF. The CDR3 coding sequence is TGTGCCAGCAGCTGGGGGACGGACACTGAAGCTTTCTTT. V usage is TRBV5-6 and J usage is TRBJ1-1, with D possibly TRBD1 on 5 matching bases. The CDR3 extends over 13 amino acids. V was cut by 3 bases and J by 3 bases, with 9 bases left in between. Germline CDR1 SGHDT, CDR2 YYEEEE. Filled out from reference TRBV5-6 and TRBJ1-1, the complete variable domain reads DAGVTQSPTHLIKTRGQQVTLRCSPKSGHDTVSWYQQALGQGPQFIFQYYEEEERQRGNFPDRFSGHQFPNYSSELNVNALLLGDSALYLCASSWGTDTEAFFGQGTRLTVV.

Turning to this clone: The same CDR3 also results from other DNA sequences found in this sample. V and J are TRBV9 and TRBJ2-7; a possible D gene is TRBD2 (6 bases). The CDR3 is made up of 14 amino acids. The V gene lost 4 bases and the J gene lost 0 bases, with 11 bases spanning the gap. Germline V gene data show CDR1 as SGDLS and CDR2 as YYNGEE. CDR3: CASSPGGTSYEQYF. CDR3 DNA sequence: TGTGCCAGCAGCCCCGGGGGTACCTCCTACGAGCAGTACTTC.

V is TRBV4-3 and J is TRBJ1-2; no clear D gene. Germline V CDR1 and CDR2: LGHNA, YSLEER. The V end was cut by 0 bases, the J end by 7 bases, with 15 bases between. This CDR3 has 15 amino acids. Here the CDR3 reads CASSQDGVLPIGYTF. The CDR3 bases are TGCGCCAGCAGCCAAGATGGGGTCCTCCCTATTGGCTACACCTTC.

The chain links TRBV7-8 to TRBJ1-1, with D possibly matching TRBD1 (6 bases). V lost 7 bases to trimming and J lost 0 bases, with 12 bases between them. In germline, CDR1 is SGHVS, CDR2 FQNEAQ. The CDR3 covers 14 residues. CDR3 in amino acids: CASTTTGLNTEAFF. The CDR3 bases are TGTGCCAGCACCACGACAGGCCTGAACACTGAAGCTTTCTTT. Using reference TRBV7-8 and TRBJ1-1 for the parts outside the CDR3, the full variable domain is GAGVSQSPRYKVAKRGQDVALRCDPISGHVSLFWYQQALGQGPEFLTYFQNEAQLDKSGLPSDRFFAERPEGSVSTLKIQRTQQEDSAVYLCASTTTGLNTEAFFGQGTRLTVV.

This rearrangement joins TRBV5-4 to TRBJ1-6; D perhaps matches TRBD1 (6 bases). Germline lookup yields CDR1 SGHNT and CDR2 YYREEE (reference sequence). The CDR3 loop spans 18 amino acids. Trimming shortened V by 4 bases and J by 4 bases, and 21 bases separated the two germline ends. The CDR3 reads CASSPGDRHTKYNSPLHF. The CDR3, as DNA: TGTGCCAGCAGCCCCGGAGACAGGCATACGAAATATAATTCACCCCTCCACTTT.

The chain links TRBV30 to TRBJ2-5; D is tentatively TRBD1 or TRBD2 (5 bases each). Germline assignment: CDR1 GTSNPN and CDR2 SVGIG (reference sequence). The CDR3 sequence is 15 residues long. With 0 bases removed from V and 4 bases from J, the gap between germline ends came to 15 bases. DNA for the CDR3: TGTGCCTGGAGTGTACATAAGAGGGGCGGAGAGACCCAGTACTTC. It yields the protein CAWSVHKRGGETQYF. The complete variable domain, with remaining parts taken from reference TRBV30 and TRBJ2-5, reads SQTIHQWPATLVQPVGSPLSLECTVEGTSNPNLYWYRQAAGRGLQLLFYSVGIGQISSEVPQNLSASRPQDRQFILSSKKLLLSDSGFYLCAWSVHKRGGETQYFGPGTRLLVL.

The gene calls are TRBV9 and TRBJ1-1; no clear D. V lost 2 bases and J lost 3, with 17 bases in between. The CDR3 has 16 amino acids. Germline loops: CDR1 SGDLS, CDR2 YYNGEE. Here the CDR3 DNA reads TGTGCCAGCAGCGTTTCATCCCGAGCCCGGGACACTGAAGCTTTCTTT. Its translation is CASSVSSRARDTEAFF.

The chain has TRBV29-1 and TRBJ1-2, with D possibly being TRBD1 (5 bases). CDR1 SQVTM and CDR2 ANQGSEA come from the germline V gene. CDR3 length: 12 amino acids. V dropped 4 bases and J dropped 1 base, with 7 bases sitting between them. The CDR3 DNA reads TGCAGCGTTGGGGGACTTAACTATGGCTACACCTTC. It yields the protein CSVGGLNYGYTF. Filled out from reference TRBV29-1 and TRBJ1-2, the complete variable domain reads SAVISQKPSRDICQRGTSLTIQCQVDSQVTMMFWYRQQPGQSLTLIATANQGSEATYESGFVIDKFPISRPNLTFSTLTVSNMSPEDSSIYLCSVGGLNYGYTFGSGTRLTVV.

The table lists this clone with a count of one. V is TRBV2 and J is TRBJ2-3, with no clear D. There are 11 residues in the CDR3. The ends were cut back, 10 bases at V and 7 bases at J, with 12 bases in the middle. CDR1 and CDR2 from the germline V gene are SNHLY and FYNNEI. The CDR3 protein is CAIYKSYTQYF. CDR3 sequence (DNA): TGTGCCATCTACAAGTCGTATACGCAGTATTTT. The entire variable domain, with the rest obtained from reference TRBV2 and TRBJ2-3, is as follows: EPEVTQTPSHQVTQMGQEVILRCVPISNHLYFYWYRQILGQKVEFLVSFYNNEISEKSEIFDDQFSVERPDGSNFTLKIRSTKLEDSAMYFCAIYKSYTQYFGPGTRLTVL.

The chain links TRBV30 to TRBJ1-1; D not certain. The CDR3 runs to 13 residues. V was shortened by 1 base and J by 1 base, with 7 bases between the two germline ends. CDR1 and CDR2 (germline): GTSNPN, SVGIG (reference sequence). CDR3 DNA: TGTGCCTGGAGTGAATCGGAGAACACTGAAGCTTTCTTT. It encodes CAWSESENTEAFF.

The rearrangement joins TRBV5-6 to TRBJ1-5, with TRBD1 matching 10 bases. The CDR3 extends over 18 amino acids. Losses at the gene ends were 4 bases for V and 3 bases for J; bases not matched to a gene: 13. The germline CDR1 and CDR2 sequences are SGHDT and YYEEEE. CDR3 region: CASSPSPGTGVVNQPQHF. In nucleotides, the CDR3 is TGTGCCAGCAGCCCAAGTCCCGGGACAGGGGTCGTCAATCAGCCCCAGCATTTT.

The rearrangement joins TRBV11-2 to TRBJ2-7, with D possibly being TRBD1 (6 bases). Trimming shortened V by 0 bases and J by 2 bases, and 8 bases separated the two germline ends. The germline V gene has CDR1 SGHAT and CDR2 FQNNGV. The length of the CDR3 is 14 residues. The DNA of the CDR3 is TGTGCCAGCAGCTTAGAAAACAGGGCCTACGAGCAGTACTTC. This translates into CASSLENRAYEQYF.

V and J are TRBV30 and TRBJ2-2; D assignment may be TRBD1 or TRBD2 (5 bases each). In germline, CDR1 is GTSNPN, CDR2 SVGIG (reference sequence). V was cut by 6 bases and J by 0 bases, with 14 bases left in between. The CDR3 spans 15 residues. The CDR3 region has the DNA TGTGCCTGTTCAGGGACCTCCGCGAACACCGGGGAGCTGTTTTTT. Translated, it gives CACSGTSANTGELFF.

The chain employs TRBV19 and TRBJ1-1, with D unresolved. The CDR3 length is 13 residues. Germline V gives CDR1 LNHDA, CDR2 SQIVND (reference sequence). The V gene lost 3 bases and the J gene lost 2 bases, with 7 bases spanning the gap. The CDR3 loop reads CASSMRHNTEAFF. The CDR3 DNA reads TGTGCCAGTAGTATGAGGCATAACACTGAAGCTTTCTTT.

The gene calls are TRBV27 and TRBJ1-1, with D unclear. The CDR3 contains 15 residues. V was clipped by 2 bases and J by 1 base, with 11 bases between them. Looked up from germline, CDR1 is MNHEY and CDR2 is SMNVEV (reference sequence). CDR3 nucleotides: TGTGCCAGCAGTTTACCGGGCAGATCGAACACTGAAGCTTTCTTT. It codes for CASSLPGRSNTEAFF.

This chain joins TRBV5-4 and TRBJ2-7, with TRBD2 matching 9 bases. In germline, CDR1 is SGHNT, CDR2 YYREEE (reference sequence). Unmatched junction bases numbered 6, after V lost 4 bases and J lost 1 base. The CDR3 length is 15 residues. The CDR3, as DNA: TGTGCCAGCAGCCGACTAGCGGAGGGGTCCTACGAGCAGTACTTC. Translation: CASSRLAEGSYEQYF.

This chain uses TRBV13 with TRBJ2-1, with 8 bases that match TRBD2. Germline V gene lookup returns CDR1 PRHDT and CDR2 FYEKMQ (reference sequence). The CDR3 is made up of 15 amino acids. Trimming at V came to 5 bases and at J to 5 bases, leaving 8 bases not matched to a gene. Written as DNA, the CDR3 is TGTGCCAGCAGCCTCACACTAGCGGCTAACAATGAGCAGTTCTTC. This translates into CASSLTLAANNEQFF.

This CDR3 is CASRASGRGEQYF. The CDR3 bases are TGTGCCAGTAGAGCTAGCGGGAGAGGCGAGCAGTACTTC. The V call is TRBV19, the J call TRBJ2-7; the match to TRBD2 covers 10 bases. The CDR3 is 13 amino acids. V shed 6 bases, J shed 6 bases, and the junction held 5 bases outside the gene matches. Germline assignment: CDR1 LNHDA and CDR2 SQIVND (reference sequence). The whole variable domain, filled in from reference TRBV19 and TRBJ2-7, reads DGGITQSPKYLFRKEGQNVTLSCEQNLNHDAMYWYRQDPGQGLRLIYYSQIVNDFQKGDIAEGYSVSREKKESFPLTVTSAQKNPTAFYLCASRASGRGEQYFGPGTRLTVT.

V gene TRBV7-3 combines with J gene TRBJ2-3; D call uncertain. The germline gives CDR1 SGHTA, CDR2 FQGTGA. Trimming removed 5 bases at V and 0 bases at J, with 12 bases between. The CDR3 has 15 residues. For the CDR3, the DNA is TGTGCCAGCAGCCCCAAGGGCAGAAGCACAGATACGCAGTATTTT. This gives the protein CASSPKGRSTDTQYF. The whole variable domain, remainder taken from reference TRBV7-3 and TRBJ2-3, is GAGVSQTPSNKVTEKGKYVELRCDPISGHTALYWYRQSLGQGPEFLIYFQGTGAADDSGLPNDRFFAVRPEGSVSTLKIQRTERGDSAVYLCASSPKGRSTDTQYFGPGTRLTVL.

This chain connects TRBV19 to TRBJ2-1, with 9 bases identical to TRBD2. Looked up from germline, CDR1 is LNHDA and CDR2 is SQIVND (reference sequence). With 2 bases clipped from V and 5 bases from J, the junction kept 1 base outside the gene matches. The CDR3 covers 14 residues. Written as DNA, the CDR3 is TGTGCCAGTAGTATATTAGCGGGAGACAATGAGCAGTTCTTC. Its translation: CASSILAGDNEQFF.